Reported below is one TCR beta chain. The sample belongs to a study of blood T cell repertoires in COVID-19. Produced via immunoSEQ multiplex PCR; TCRdb's table is partial and in-frame only. The sample lists about 240,000 clones; roughly 79% were seen once. This CDR3 is built from 12 residues. Trimming shortened V by 6 bases and J by 0 bases, and 6 bases separated the two germline ends. The rearrangement links TRBV12-3 or TRBV12-4 to TRBJ2-7, with a tentative D call TRBD2 (6 bases). The sequence was obtained from a woman older than 75 with COVID-19, enrolled during active disease. Sequencing input: peripheral blood. CDR3 in DNA: TGTGCCAGCAGGGGGGGCTCCTACGAGCAGTACTTC. It yields the protein CASRGGSYEQYF.